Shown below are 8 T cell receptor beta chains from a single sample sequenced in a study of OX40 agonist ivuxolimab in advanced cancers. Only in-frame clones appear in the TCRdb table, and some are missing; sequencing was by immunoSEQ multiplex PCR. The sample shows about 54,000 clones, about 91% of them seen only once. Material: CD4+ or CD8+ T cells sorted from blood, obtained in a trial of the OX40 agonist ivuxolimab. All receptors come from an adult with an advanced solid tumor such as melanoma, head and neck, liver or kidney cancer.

The CDR3 sequence: CASSVDPGLNTEAFF. CDR3 DNA sequence: TGTGCCAGCAGCGTAGATCCGGGTCTTAACACTGAAGCTTTCTTT. The gene calls are TRBV9 and TRBJ1-1; the D is unclear. Trimming pared 0 bases from V and 2 bases from J, leaving 11 bases between. Germline CDR1 SGDLS, CDR2 YYNGEE. CDR3 length equals 15 residues.

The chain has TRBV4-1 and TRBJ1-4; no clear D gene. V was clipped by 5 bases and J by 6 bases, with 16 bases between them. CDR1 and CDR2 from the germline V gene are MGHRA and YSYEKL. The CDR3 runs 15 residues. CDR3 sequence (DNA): TGCGCCAGCAGCGCACCCGGGCCTCTTTATGAAAAACTGTTTTTT. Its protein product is CASSAPGPLYEKLFF.

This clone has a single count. The CDR3 DNA is TGCAGTGCTAGAGATCTAAAGTTGGCTTTCTTT. This encodes CSARDLKLAFF. The V and J genes are TRBV20-1 and TRBJ1-1, with D unresolved. V shed 0 bases and J shed 11 bases, with 10 bases lying between them. Germline V CDR1 and CDR2: DFQATT, SNEGSKA (reference sequence). This CDR3 region has 11 residues.

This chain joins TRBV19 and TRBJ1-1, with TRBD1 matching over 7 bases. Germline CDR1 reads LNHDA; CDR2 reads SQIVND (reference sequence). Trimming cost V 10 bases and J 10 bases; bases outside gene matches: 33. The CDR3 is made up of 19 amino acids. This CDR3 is CAIPPTGSGAVWVLDGAFF. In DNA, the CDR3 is TGTGCCATCCCTCCGACAGGGTCAGGGGCGGTGTGGGTCCTCGATGGAGCTTTCTTT.

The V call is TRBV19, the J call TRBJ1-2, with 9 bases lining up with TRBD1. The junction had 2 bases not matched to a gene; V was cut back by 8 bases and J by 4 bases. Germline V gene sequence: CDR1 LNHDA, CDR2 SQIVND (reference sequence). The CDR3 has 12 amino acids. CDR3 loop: CASWDRVYGYTF. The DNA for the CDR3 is TGTGCCAGTTGGGACAGGGTCTATGGCTACACCTTC. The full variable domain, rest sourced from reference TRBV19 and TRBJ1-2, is DGGITQSPKYLFRKEGQNVTLSCEQNLNHDAMYWYRQDPGQGLRLIYYSQIVNDFQKGDIAEGYSVSREKKESFPLTVTSAQKNPTAFYLCASWDRVYGYTFGSGTRLTVV.

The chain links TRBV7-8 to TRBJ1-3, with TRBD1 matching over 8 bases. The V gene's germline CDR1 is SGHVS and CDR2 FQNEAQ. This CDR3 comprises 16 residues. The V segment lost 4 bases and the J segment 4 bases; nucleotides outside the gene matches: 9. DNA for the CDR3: TGTGCCAGCAGCTCACCCAGGGGGCAAGGGGGAAACACCATATATTTT. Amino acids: CASSSPRGQGGNTIYF. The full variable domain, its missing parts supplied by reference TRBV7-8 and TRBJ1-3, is GAGVSQSPRYKVAKRGQDVALRCDPISGHVSLFWYQQALGQGPEFLTYFQNEAQLDKSGLPSDRFFAERPEGSVSTLKIQRTQQEDSAVYLCASSSPRGQGGNTIYFGEGSWLTVV.

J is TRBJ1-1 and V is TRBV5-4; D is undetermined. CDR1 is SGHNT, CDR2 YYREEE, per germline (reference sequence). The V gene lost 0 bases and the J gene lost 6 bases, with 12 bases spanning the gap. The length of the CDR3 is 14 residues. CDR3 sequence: CASSLGERGPEAFF. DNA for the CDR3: TGTGCCAGCAGCTTGGGCGAACGCGGACCTGAAGCTTTCTTT. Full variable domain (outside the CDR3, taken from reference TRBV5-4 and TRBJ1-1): ETGVTQSPTHLIKTRGQQVTLRCSSQSGHNTVSWYQQALGQGPQFIFQYYREEENGRGNFPPRFSGLQFPNYSSELNVNALELDDSALYLCASSLGERGPEAFFGQGTRLTVV.

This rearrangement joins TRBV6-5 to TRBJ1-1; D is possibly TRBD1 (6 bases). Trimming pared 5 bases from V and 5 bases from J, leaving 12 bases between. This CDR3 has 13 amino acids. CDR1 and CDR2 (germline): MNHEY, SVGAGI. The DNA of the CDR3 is TGTGCCAGCAGTCCCAGGGGAAGAACTGAAGCTTTCTTT. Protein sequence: CASSPRGRTEAFF.